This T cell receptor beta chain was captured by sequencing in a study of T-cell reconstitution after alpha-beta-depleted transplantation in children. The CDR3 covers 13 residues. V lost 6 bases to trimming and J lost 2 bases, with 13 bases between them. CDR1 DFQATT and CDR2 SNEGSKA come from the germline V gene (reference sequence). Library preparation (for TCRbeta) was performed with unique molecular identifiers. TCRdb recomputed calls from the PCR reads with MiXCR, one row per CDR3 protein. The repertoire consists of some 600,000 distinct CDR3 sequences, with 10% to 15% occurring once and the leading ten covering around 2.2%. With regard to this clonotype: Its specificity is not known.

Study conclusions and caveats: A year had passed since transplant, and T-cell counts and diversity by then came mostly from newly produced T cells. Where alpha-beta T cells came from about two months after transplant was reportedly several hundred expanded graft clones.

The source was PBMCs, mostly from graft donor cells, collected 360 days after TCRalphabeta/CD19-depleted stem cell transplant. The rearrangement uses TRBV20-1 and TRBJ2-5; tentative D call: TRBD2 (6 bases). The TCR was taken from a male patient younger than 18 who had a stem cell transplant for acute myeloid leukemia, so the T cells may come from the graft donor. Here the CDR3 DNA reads TGCAGTGCCCACGGGCGGGGACAAGAGACCCAGTACTTC. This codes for CSAHGRGQETQYF.